This T cell receptor beta chain stems from a study of cytomegalovirus exposure and HLA in healthy donors. Trimming cost V 3 bases and J 0 bases, with 9 bases left between them. The CDR3 covers 15 residues. Per the germline V gene, CDR1 is SNHLY and CDR2 is FYNNEI. Primers included in the PCR were 60 Vbeta and 13 Jbeta primers. TCRdb keeps only in-frame clones here, not all; method: immunoSEQ multiplex PCR. The repertoire consists of around 140,000 clones, with less than 85% occurring once and the leading ten covering approximately 2.3%. This clone is a singleton in its sample. The source of this sequence is an older woman in good health and CMV-seropositive. The gene calls are TRBV2 and TRBJ1-3; no definite D call. The source material was PBMCs. CDR3 residues: CASSDRIGSGNTIYF. The CDR3 DNA is TGTGCCAGCAGTGACAGGATAGGCTCTGGAAACACCATATATTTT.